A single sample is the source of the 21 T cell receptor beta chains below, sequenced in a study of cytomegalovirus exposure and HLA in healthy donors. Researchers ran the PCR with 60 Vbeta and 13 Jbeta primers. Using immunoSEQ multiplex PCR, the repertoire was profiled, and TCRdb retains in-frame clones only, with some absent. Here the sample spans 150,000 to 200,000 clones, more than 70% being singletons. Sequencing used PBMCs. All receptors come from a middle-aged woman in good health and CMV-seronegative.

V and J are TRBV27 and TRBJ2-2; perhaps TRBD1 as D (6 bases). The length of the CDR3 is 14 residues. Per germline, CDR1 MNHEY and CDR2 SMNVEV (reference sequence). Between the trimmed V and J ends, which lost 5 bases and 2 bases, there was a span of 9 bases. This chain's CDR3 is CASSPGQNTGELFF. CDR3 bases: TGTGCCAGCAGTCCGGGACAAAACACCGGGGAGCTGTTTTTT.

This rearrangement joins TRBV11-3 to TRBJ2-7; 7 nucleotides match TRBD2. The CDR3 is 14 residues long. Trimming removed 8 bases from V and 2 bases from J; junction bases left unmatched: 9. Germline lookup yields CDR1 SGHNT and CDR2 YENEEA. This CDR3 is CASGAGAATYEQYF. CDR3 coding DNA: TGTGCCAGCGGGGCGGGAGCGGCTACCTACGAGCAGTACTTC.

This chain joins TRBV11-3 and TRBJ1-3, with no clear D. Germline CDR1 is SGHNT and CDR2 is YENEEA. The CDR3 contains 15 residues. V was clipped by 3 bases and J by 0 bases, with 9 bases between them. The CDR3 protein is CASSLRVSSGNTIYF. The CDR3 DNA reads as TGTGCCAGCAGCTTGCGGGTGAGCTCTGGAAACACCATATATTTT.

The chain employs TRBV15 and TRBJ2-4; 7 nucleotides agree with TRBD2. With V trimmed by 0 bases and J by 0 bases, 5 bases remained unmatched. The germline gives CDR1 LNHNV, CDR2 YYDKDF (reference sequence). This CDR3 is 17 amino acids long. For the CDR3, the DNA is TGTGCCACCAGCAGAGAAGGCAGCGGGATAGCCAAAAACATTCAGTACTTC. It encodes CATSREGSGIAKNIQYF.

In nucleotides, the CDR3 is TGTGCCAGCAGCGCCTTTTACGGACAGCTCGGAAACACCATATATTTT. This translates into CASSAFYGQLGNTIYF. The chain links TRBV9 to TRBJ1-3; tentatively, D is TRBD1 (6 bases). The CDR3 runs to 16 residues. Trimming took off 3 bases at V and 4 bases at J, with 17 bases between the two ends. The germline CDR1 and CDR2 sequences are SGDLS and YYNGEE.

This chain joins TRBV5-5 and TRBJ1-2; unclear D gene. V was pared by 4 bases and J by 8 bases, with 12 bases between. There are 12 residues in the CDR3. CDR1 and CDR2 (germline): SGHKS, YYEKEE (reference sequence). Here the CDR3 reads CASSLPRGGYTF. The CDR3 nucleotides read TGTGCCAGCAGCCTACCGCGGGGAGGCTACACCTTC.

The V gene is TRBV5-5, the J gene TRBJ2-7; TRBD2 aligns across 9 bases. The CDR3 is made up of 16 amino acids. Germline-derived CDR1 and CDR2 are SGHKS and YYEKEE (reference sequence). Unmatched junction bases numbered 6, after V lost 2 bases and J lost 0 bases. CDR3 nucleotides: TGTGCCAGCAGCTTAGGGCTAGCGGGGAGCTCCTACGAGCAGTACGTC. Translation gives CASSLGLAGSSYEQYV.

The CDR3 spells CASNIQGGNSPLHF. In DNA form, the CDR3 reads TGTGCCAGCAATATACAGGGCGGTAATTCACCCCTCCACTTT. The chain carries TRBV9 and TRBJ1-6, with D possibly matching TRBD1 (6 bases). The CDR3 sequence is 14 residues long. CDR1 is SGDLS and CDR2 is YYNGEE in the germline V gene. The V and J ends lost 6 bases and 6 bases respectively, with 13 bases between them.

This clone appeared a few times. The chain joins TRBV5-8 to TRBJ2-3; D possibly corresponds to TRBD1 (5 bases). Germline assignment: CDR1 SGHTS and CDR2 YDEGEE. The V end lost 0 bases, the J end lost 4 bases, and 9 bases lay between the germline ends. This CDR3 contains 14 residues. The CDR3, as DNA: TGTGCCAGCAGCTTGGAGGGCAGGGCAGATACGCAGTATTTT. Residues: CASSLEGRADTQYF.

V usage is TRBV5-5 and J usage is TRBJ1-1; D is unclear. From germline, CDR1 is SGHKS and CDR2 YYEKEE (reference sequence). Trimming cost V 0 bases and J 0 bases, with 9 bases left between them. CDR3 size: 15 residues. The CDR3 coding sequence is TGTGCCAGCAGCTTGGGGCAGGTTATGAACACTGAAGCTTTCTTT. As protein: CASSLGQVMNTEAFF.

The V gene is TRBV4-1, the J gene TRBJ2-1; 7 positions agree with TRBD2. The J segment lost 3 bases and the V segment lost 1 base, leaving 3 bases of the junction unmatched. The length of the CDR3 is 15 residues. CDR1 is MGHRA and CDR2 is YSYEKL in the germline V gene. This CDR3 is CASSQASGNYNEQFF. The CDR3 DNA follows: TGCGCCAGCAGCCAAGCGAGCGGGAACTACAATGAGCAGTTCTTC.

The J gene is TRBJ2-7, the V gene TRBV27; possibly TRBD2 for D (5 bases). V gave up 0 bases and J gave up 2 bases, with 17 bases separating them. This CDR3 spans 17 amino acids. Per the germline V gene, CDR1 is MNHEY and CDR2 is SMNVEV (reference sequence). CDR3 residues: CASSLSTPGPGAYEQYF. CDR3 bases: TGTGCCAGCAGTTTATCAACCCCAGGACCCGGGGCCTACGAGCAGTACTTC.

J is TRBJ2-7 and V is TRBV19; tentatively, D is TRBD2 (5 bases). The CDR3 has 12 residues. Germline assignment: CDR1 LNHDA and CDR2 SQIVND (reference sequence). V gave up 2 bases and J gave up 5 bases, with 7 bases separating them. DNA of the CDR3: TGTGCCAGTAGTATACCGGGGAACGAGCAGTACTTC. It encodes CASSIPGNEQYF.

In this sample, this clone turned up a few times. The chain couples TRBV10-3 to TRBJ2-3; D is unresolved. V was pared by 0 bases and J by 2 bases, with 6 bases between. This CDR3 is 14 amino acids long. Looked up from germline, CDR1 is ENHRY and CDR2 is SYGVKD. The CDR3 DNA sequence: TGTGCCATCAGTGAGTCCTACGACACAGATACGCAGTATTTT. It encodes CAISESYDTDTQYF.

V is TRBV5-1 and J is TRBJ1-1; 7 bases are a match to TRBD1. Germline trimming cut 2 bases from V and 1 base from J; bases unmatched to any gene: 8. This CDR3 contains 16 residues. Germline V gene lookup returns CDR1 SGHRS and CDR2 YFSETQ. The CDR3 DNA reads as TGCGCCAGCAGCTTATTCACGGGACAGTGGAACACTGAAGCTTTCTTT. Translation: CASSLFTGQWNTEAFF.

The chain carries TRBV7-6 and TRBJ2-5; weak D call: TRBD2 (6 bases). Trimming took off 0 bases at V and 5 bases at J, with 22 bases between the two ends. CDR3 length equals 18 residues. Germline lookup yields CDR1 SGHVS and CDR2 FNYEAQ. CDR3 amino acids: CASSLASATTVGSETQYF. CDR3 DNA sequence: TGTGCCAGCAGCTTAGCCTCTGCGACGACGGTCGGGAGTGAGACCCAGTACTTC.

This chain connects TRBV7-2 to TRBJ2-4, with 7 bases aligning to TRBD2. Losses at the gene ends were 1 base for V and 0 bases for J; bases not matched to a gene: 6. The CDR3 loop spans 17 amino acids. Germline loops: CDR1 SGHTA, CDR2 FQGNSA. CDR3 DNA sequence: TGTGCCAGCAGCTTAGAGGCGGGACTACTAGCCAAAAACATTCAGTACTTC. Translated: CASSLEAGLLAKNIQYF.

The chain couples TRBV19 to TRBJ1-2; tentatively, D is TRBD1 (6 bases). The CDR3 is 19 amino acids. V lost 5 bases and J lost 6, with 31 bases in between. Germline CDR1 is LNHDA and CDR2 is SQIVND (reference sequence). CDR3 region: CASSPYRETRAPMGNGYTF. CDR3 in DNA: TGTGCCAGTAGTCCCTACAGGGAAACGAGGGCCCCCATGGGAAATGGCTACACCTTC.

The chain combines TRBV4-3 with TRBJ1-5; D is unresolved. Germline values: CDR1 LGHNA, CDR2 YSLEER. Trimming left V 0 bases short and J 3 bases short, with 12 bases between. The CDR3 has 16 amino acids. The CDR3 nucleotides are TGCGCCAGCAGCCAAGATAAAAGCGGCCCCAATCAGCCCCAGCATTTT. Translating it yields CASSQDKSGPNQPQHF.

V is TRBV27 and J is TRBJ2-2; 7 bases map to TRBD2. The CDR3 spans 19 residues. From germline, CDR1 is MNHEY and CDR2 SMNVEV (reference sequence). The trim removed 4 bases at V and 5 bases at J, leaving 19 bases unmatched. The CDR3 loop is CASSWEADRLAPSTGELFF. In DNA form, the CDR3 reads TGTGCCAGCAGTTGGGAGGCAGATCGACTAGCCCCGTCGACCGGGGAGCTGTTTTTT.

The chain links TRBV6-5 to TRBJ2-1, with D possibly being TRBD2 (5 bases). CDR1 and CDR2 from the germline V gene are MNHEY and SVGAGI. Between the trimmed V and J ends, which lost 2 bases and 3 bases, there was a span of 8 bases. The CDR3 has 14 amino acids. CDR3 region: CASSYERIYNEQFF. For the CDR3, the DNA is TGTGCCAGCAGTTACGAGCGGATCTACAATGAGCAGTTCTTC.